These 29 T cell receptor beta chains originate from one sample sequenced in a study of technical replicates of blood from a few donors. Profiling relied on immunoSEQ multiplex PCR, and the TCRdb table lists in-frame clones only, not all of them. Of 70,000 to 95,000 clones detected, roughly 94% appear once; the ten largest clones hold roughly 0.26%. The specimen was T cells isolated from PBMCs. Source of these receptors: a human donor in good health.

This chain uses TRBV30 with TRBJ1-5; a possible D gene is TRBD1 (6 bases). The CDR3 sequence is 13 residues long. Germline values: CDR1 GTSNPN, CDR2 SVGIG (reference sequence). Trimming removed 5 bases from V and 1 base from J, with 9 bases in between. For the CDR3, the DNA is TGTGCCTGGCGCGGACAGAGCAATCAGCCCCAGCATTTT. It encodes CAWRGQSNQPQHF.

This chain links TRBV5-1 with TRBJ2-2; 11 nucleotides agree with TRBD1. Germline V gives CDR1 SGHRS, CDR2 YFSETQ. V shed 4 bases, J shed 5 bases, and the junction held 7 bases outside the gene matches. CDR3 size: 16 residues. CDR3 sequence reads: CASSIGTGGRTGELFF. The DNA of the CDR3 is TGCGCCAGCAGCATAGGGACAGGGGGGCGAACCGGGGAGCTGTTTTTT. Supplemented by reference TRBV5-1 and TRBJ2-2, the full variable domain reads KAGVTQTPRYLIKTRGQQVTLSCSPISGHRSVSWYQQTPGQGLQFLFEYFSETQRNKGNFPGRFSGRQFSNSRSEMNVSTLELGDSALYLCASSIGTGGRTGELFFGEGSRLTVL.

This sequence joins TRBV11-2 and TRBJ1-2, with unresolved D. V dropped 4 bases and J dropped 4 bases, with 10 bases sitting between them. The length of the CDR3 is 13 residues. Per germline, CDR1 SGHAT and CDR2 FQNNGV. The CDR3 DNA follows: TGTGCCAGCAGCTCAGTCGGGATCTATGGCTACACCTTC. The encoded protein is CASSSVGIYGYTF. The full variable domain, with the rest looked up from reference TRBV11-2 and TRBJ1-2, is EAGVAQSPRYKIIEKRQSVAFWCNPISGHATLYWYQQILGQGPKLLIQFQNNGVVDDSQLPKDRFSAERLKGVDSTLKIQPAKLEDSAVYLCASSSVGIYGYTFGSGTRLTVV.

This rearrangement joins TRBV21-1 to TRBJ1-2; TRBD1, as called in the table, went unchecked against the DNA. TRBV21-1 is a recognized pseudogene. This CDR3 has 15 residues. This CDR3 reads CASSNHPRLMSGYTF. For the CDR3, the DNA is TGTGCCAGCAGCAACCACCCCAGGCTTATGTCGGGCTACACCTTC.

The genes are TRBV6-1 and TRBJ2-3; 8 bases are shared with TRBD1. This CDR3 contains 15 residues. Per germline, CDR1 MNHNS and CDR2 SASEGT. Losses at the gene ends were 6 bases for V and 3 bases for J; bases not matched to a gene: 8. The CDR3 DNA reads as TGTGCCAGCAGCGCTCCAGGGGGCGCGACAGATACGCAGTATTTT. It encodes CASSAPGGATDTQYF.

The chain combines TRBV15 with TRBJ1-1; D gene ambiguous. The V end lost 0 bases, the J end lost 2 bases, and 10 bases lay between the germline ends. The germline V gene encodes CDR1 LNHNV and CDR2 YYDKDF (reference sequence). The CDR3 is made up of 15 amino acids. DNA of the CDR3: TGTGCCACCAGCAGAGAGTGGGAGCCAAACACTGAAGCTTTCTTT. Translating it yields CATSREWEPNTEAFF.

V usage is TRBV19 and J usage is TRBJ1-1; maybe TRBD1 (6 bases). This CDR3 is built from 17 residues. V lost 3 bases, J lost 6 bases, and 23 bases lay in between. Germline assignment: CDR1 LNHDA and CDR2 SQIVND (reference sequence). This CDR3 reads CASSINSQGPATAEAFF. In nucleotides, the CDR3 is TGTGCCAGTAGTATTAATAGCCAGGGGCCGGCTACCGCTGAAGCTTTCTTT.

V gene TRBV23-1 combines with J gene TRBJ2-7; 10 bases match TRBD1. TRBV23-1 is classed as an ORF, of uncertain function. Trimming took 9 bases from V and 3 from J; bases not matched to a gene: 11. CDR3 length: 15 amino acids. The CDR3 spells CARTRQGARSYEQYF. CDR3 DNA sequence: TGCGCCAGGACCAGACAGGGGGCGCGGAGCTACGAGCAGTACTTC.

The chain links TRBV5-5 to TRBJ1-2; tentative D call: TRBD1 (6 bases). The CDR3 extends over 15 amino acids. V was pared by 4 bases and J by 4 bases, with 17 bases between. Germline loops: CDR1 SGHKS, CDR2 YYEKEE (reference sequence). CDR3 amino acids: CASSLSGQTSYGYTF. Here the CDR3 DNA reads TGTGCCAGCAGCCTCTCTGGACAGACTTCCTATGGCTACACCTTC.

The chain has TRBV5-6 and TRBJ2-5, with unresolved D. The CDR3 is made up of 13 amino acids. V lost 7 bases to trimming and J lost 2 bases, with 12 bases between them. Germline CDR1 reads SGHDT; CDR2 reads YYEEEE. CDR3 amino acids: CASVAHRQETQYF. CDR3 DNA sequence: TGTGCCAGCGTTGCTCACAGACAAGAGACCCAGTACTTC.

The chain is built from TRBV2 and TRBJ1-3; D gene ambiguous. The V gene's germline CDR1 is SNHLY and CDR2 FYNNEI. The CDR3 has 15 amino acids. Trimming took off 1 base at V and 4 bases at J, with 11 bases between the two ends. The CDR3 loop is CASSEVDSAGNTIYF. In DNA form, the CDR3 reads TGTGCCAGCAGTGAAGTCGACTCAGCCGGAAACACCATATATTTT.

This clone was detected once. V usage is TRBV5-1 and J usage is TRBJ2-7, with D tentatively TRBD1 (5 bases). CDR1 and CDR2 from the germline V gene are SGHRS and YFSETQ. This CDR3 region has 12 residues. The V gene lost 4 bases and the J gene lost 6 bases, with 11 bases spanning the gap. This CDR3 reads CASSLQGSEQYF. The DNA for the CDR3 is TGCGCCAGCAGCCTCCAGGGTAGCGAGCAGTACTTC.

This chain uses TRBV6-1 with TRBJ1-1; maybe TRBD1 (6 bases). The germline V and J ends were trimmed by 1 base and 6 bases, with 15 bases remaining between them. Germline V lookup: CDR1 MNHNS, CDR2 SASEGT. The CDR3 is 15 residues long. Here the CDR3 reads CASSEEGHQGSEAFF. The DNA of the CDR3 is TGTGCCAGCAGTGAAGAGGGACATCAGGGTTCTGAAGCTTTCTTT.

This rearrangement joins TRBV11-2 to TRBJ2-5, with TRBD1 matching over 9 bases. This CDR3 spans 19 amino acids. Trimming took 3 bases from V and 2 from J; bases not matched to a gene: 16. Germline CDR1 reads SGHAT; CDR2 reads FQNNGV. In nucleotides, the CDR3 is TGTGCCAGCAGCTTTTACCCGACAGGGGGAACGGCTGTACAAGAGACCCAGTACTTC. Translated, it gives CASSFYPTGGTAVQETQYF. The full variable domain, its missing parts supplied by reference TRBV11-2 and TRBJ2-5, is EAGVAQSPRYKIIEKRQSVAFWCNPISGHATLYWYQQILGQGPKLLIQFQNNGVVDDSQLPKDRFSAERLKGVDSTLKIQPAKLEDSAVYLCASSFYPTGGTAVQETQYFGPGTRLLVL.

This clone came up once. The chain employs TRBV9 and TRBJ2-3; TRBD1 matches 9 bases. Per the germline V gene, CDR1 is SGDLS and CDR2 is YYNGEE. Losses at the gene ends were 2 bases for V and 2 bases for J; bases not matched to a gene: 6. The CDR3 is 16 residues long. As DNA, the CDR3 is TGTGCCAGCAGCGTGGGGGACAGGGAGGACACAGATACGCAGTATTTT. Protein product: CASSVGDREDTDTQYF. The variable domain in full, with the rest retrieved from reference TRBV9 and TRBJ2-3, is DSGVTQTPKHLITATGQRVTLRCSPRSGDLSVYWYQQSLDQGLQFLIQYYNGEERAKGNILERFSAQQFPDLHSELNLSSLELGDSALYFCASSVGDREDTDTQYFGPGTRLTVL.

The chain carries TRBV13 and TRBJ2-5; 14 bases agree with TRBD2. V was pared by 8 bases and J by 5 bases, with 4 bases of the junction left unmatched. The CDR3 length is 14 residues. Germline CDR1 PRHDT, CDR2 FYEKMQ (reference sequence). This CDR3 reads CASRLAGGLETQYF. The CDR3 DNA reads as TGTGCCAGCCGACTAGCGGGAGGGTTGGAGACCCAGTACTTC.

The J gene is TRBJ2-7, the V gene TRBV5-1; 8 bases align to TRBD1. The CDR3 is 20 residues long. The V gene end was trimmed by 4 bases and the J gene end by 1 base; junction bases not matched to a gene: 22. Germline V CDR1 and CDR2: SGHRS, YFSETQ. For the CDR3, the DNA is TGCGCCAGCAGCCTTAAGACCCACGACAGGGGCTCCATATCGTCCTACGAGCAGTACTTC. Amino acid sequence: CASSLKTHDRGSISSYEQYF.

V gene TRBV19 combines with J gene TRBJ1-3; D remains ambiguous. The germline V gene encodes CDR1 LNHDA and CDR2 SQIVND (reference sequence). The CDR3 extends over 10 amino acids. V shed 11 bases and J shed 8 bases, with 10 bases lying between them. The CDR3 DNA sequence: TGTGCCTCACTGTTCGACACCATATATTTT. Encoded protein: CASLFDTIYF.

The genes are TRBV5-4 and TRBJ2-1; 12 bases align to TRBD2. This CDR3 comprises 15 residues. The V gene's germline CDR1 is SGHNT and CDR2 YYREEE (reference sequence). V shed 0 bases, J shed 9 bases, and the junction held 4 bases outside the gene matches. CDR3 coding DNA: TGTGCCAGCAGCTTGGCCGGACTAGCGGGGAGTGAGCAGTTCTTC. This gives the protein CASSLAGLAGSEQFF.

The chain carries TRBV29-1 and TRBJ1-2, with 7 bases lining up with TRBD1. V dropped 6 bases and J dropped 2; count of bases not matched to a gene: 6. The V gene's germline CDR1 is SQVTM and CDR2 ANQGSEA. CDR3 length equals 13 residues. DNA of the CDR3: TGCAGCGTCCCGACAGGGACCAACTATGGCTACACCTTC. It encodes CSVPTGTNYGYTF.

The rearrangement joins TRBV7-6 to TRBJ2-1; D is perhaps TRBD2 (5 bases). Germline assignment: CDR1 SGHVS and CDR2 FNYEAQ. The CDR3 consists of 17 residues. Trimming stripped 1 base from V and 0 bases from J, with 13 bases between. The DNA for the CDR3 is TGTGCCAGCAGCTTAGTCTCTGGAAGCGGCTCCTACAATGAGCAGTTCTTC. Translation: CASSLVSGSGSYNEQFF.

CDR3 amino acids: CASSRDKLYGYTF. CDR3 in DNA: TGTGCCAGCAGTCGCGACAAACTCTATGGCTACACCTTC. The chain couples TRBV28 to TRBJ1-2; D is undetermined. The ends were cut back, 5 bases at V and 4 bases at J, with 11 bases in the middle. The CDR3 is 13 residues long. Germline values: CDR1 MDHEN, CDR2 SYDVKM.

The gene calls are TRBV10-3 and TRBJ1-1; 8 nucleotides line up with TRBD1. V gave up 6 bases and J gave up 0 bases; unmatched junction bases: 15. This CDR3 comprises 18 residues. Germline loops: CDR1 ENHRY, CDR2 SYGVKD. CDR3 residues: CAIRQTQGGAAMNTEAFF. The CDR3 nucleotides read TGTGCCATCAGGCAAACACAGGGGGGCGCGGCTATGAACACTGAAGCTTTCTTT.

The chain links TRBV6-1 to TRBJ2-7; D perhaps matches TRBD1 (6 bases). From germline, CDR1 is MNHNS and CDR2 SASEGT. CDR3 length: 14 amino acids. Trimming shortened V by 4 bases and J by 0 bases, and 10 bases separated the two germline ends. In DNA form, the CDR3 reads TGTGCCAGCAGTGGACAGGTGAACTCCTACGAGCAGTACTTC. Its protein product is CASSGQVNSYEQYF.

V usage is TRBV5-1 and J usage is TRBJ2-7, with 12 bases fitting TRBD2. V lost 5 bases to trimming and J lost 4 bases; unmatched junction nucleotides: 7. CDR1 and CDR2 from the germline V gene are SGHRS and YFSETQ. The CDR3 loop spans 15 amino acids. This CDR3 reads CASRPSGRARYEQYF. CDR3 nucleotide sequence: TGCGCCAGCAGACCTAGCGGGAGGGCCCGGTACGAGCAGTACTTC.

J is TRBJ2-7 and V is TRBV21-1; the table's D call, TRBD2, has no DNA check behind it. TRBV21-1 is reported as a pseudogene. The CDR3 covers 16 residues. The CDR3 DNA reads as TGTGCCAGCAGCTCCCGCAGAGCGGGAGATTTATACGAGCAGTACTTC. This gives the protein CASSSRRAGDLYEQYF.

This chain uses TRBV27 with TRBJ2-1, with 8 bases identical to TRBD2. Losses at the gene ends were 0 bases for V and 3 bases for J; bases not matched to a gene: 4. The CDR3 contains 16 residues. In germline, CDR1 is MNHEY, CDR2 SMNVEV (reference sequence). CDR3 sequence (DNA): TGTGCCAGCAGTTTATCGGGCGGGAGGTACTACAATGAGCAGTTCTTC. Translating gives CASSLSGGRYYNEQFF.

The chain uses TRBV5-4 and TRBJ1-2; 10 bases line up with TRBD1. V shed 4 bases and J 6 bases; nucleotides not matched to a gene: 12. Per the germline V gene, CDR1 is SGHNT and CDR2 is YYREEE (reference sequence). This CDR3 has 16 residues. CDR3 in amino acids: CASSGRQGAFQNGYTF. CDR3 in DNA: TGTGCCAGCAGCGGACGACAGGGGGCTTTTCAAAATGGCTACACCTTC. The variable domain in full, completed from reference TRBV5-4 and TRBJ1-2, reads ETGVTQSPTHLIKTRGQQVTLRCSSQSGHNTVSWYQQALGQGPQFIFQYYREEENGRGNFPPRFSGLQFPNYSSELNVNALELDDSALYLCASSGRQGAFQNGYTFGSGTRLTVV.

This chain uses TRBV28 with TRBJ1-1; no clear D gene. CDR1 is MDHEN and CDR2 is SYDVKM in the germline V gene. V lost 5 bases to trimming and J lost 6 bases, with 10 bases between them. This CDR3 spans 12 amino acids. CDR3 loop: CASSVTVSEAFF. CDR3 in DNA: TGTGCCAGCAGTGTTACAGTTTCTGAAGCTTTCTTT.